Below are 10 T cell receptor beta chains sequenced from a single sample in a study of T cell responses to AZD1222 COVID-19 vaccine. Some clones are missing from TCRdb's copy, which holds only in-frame ones; the method was immunoSEQ multiplex PCR. The table records roughly 180,000 clones, approximately 90% of them present only once. The source material was peripheral blood, sampled 28 days after the second AZD1222 dose. The receptors were gathered from an adult who received the AZD1222 COVID-19 vaccine.

The V gene is TRBV7-9, the J gene TRBJ2-5; 7 positions match TRBD1. Unmatched junction bases numbered 5, after V lost 4 bases and J lost 0 bases. Germline CDR1 and CDR2: SEHNR and FQNEAQ (reference sequence). CDR3 length: 15 amino acids. CDR3 bases: TGTGCCAGCAGCTCCCGGGACAGAAACCAAGAGACCCAGTACTTC. Its protein product is CASSSRDRNQETQYF.

This sequence joins TRBV19 and TRBJ1-1, with 10 bases aligning to TRBD1. This CDR3 is 16 amino acids long. Germline loops: CDR1 LNHDA, CDR2 SQIVND (reference sequence). With 1 base clipped from V and 1 base from J, the junction kept 3 bases outside the gene matches. CDR3 sequence reads: CASSIAGTGANTEAFF. CDR3 in DNA: TGTGCCAGTAGTATAGCCGGGACAGGGGCGAACACTGAAGCTTTCTTT.

The V and J genes are TRBV14 and TRBJ2-3; 11 bases align to TRBD2. Germline trimming cut 0 bases from V and 6 bases from J; bases unmatched to any gene: 11. Per the germline V gene, CDR1 is SGHDN and CDR2 is FVKESK. This CDR3 region has 18 residues. In DNA, the CDR3 is TGTGCCAGCAGCCAAGATCTAGCGGGAGGTTTCCGGTTGGATACGCAGTATTTT. This codes for CASSQDLAGGFRLDTQYF.

In this sample, this clone turned up once. The chain combines TRBV7-3 with TRBJ2-1, with unresolved D. The germline V and J ends were trimmed by 1 base and 7 bases, with 8 bases remaining between them. CDR1 is SGHTA and CDR2 is FQGTGA in the germline V gene. CDR3 length equals 13 residues. The CDR3 DNA sequence: TGTGCCAGCAGCTTAAGGGTCGGTAATGAGCAGTTCTTC. Amino acid sequence: CASSLRVGNEQFF. Together with reference TRBV7-3 and TRBJ2-1, the CDR3 gives the full variable domain: GAGVSQTPSNKVTEKGKYVELRCDPISGHTALYWYRQSLGQGPEFLIYFQGTGAADDSGLPNDRFFAVRPEGSVSTLKIQRTERGDSAVYLCASSLRVGNEQFFGPGTRLTVL.

The genes are TRBV4-2 and TRBJ1-2, with unresolved D. Germline values: CDR1 LGHNA, CDR2 YNFKEQ. This CDR3 has 14 amino acids. V was shortened by 0 bases and J by 3 bases, with 8 bases between the two germline ends. The CDR3 bases are TGTGCCAGCAGCCAAGATAGGCAGGACTATGGCTACACCTTC. This gives the protein CASSQDRQDYGYTF.

This clone was counted once. This chain uses TRBV2 with TRBJ1-1; 9 positions agree with TRBD1. The CDR3 is 14 amino acids. Germline-derived CDR1 and CDR2 are SNHLY and FYNNEI. V was clipped by 3 bases and J by 5 bases; unmatched bases: 4. The DNA of the CDR3 is TGTGCCAGCAGTGAGTACAGGGGGCTTACTGAAGCTTTCTTT. Its protein is CASSEYRGLTEAFF.

This rearrangement joins TRBV10-2 to TRBJ1-1; no clear D gene. This CDR3 is built from 13 residues. Trimming removed 3 bases from V and 1 base from J, with 6 bases in between. The germline CDR1 and CDR2 sequences are WSHSY and SAAADI. This CDR3 reads CASSEFGNTEAFF. DNA of the CDR3: TGCGCCAGCAGTGAATTTGGGAACACTGAAGCTTTCTTT.

The J gene is TRBJ2-7, the V gene TRBV12-3 or TRBV12-4; 7 nucleotides align to TRBD1. The CDR3 is made up of 13 amino acids. Trimming removed 8 bases from V and 0 bases from J; junction bases left unmatched: 4. In nucleotides, the CDR3 is TGTGCCAGCGGGACAGCGTCCTCCTACGAGCAGTACTTC. This encodes CASGTASSYEQYF.

The chain links TRBV28 to TRBJ2-3; 7 bases align to TRBD1. CDR1 and CDR2 (germline): MDHEN, SYDVKM. V trimming: 2 bases; J trimming: 1 base; junction bases outside the gene matches: 3. The CDR3 length is 15 residues. The CDR3 nucleotides read TGTGCCAGCAGTTTAGCCGGACAGGGCACAGATACGCAGTATTTT. Translated: CASSLAGQGTDTQYF.

This chain joins TRBV30 and TRBJ1-2; tentative D call: TRBD1 (6 bases). V was pared by 6 bases and J by 7 bases, with 15 bases between. The CDR3 runs to 12 residues. CDR1 is GTSNPN, CDR2 SVGIG, per germline (reference sequence). This CDR3 is CACQPRGSGYTF. CDR3 nucleotides: TGTGCCTGCCAACCCAGGGGCTCTGGCTACACCTTC.